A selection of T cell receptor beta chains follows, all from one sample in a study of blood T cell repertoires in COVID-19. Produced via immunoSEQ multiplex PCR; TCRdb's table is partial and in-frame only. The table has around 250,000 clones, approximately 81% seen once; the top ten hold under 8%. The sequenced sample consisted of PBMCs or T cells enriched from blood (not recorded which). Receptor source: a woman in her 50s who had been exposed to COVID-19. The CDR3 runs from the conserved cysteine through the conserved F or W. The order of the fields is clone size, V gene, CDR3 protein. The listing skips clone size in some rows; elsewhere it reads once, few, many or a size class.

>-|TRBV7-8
CASSPTLDAEQYF
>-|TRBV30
CAWSVLHGETQYF
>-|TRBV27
CASSYGQGSYEQYF
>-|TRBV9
CASSISGAVAGNTIYF
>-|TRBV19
CASSIGGTVHEQYF
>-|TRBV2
CASSFKLIRGEQYF
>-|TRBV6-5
CASSRTGQNTEAFF
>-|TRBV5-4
CASSLFRQGVSGTEAFF
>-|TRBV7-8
CASSLGGTALNEKLFF
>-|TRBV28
CASSLGTDSNQPQHF
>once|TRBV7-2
CASSSGGPTGELFF
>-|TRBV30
CACQWGRTKNYGYTF
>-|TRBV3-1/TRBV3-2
CASSLRGGVRNTEAFF
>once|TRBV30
CAWSGGGNYEQYF
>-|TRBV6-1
CASSEVEGRETQYF